The sequence of this TCR beta chain was determined in a study of chemoradiotherapy in HPV16-positive cancers. Clones were sequenced by immunoSEQ multiplex PCR, and TCRdb holds only the in-frame ones, with some missing. The sample consists of over 7,000 clones, about 88% of them appearing once. This CDR3 is 16 amino acids long. Trimming took off 3 bases at V and 2 bases at J, with 17 bases between the two ends. Germline V gene sequence: CDR1 SGHNT, CDR2 YYREEE (reference sequence). V gene TRBV5-4 combines with J gene TRBJ1-1; D is ambiguous. The material was obtained from a patient who underwent chemoradiotherapy. This clonotype originated in a human donor with HPV-associated anogenital cancer. The CDR3 DNA follows: TGTGCCAGCAGCTATGGTCGACGGGGAACCAACACTGAAGCTTTCTTT. Translation gives CASSYGRRGTNTEAFF.